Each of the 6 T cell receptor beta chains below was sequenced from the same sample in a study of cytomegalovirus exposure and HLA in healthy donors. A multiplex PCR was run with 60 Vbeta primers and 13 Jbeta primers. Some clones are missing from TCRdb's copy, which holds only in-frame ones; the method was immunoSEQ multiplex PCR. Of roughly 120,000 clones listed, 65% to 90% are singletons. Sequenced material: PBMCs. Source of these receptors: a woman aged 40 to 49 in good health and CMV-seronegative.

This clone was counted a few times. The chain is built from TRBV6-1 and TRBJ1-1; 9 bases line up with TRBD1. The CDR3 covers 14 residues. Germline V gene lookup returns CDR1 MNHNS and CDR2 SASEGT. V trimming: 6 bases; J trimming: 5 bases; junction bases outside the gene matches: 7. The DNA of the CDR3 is TGTGCCAGCAGGGAGGGACAGGGTGGGACTGAAGCTTTCTTT. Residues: CASREGQGGTEAFF.

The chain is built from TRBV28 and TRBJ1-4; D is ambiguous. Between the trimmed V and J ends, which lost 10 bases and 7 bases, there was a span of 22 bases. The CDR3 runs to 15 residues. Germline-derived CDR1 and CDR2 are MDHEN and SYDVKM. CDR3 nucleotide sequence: TGTGCCACCTACGACACCTCCAACCGATTTGAAAAACTGTTTTTT. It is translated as CATYDTSNRFEKLFF.

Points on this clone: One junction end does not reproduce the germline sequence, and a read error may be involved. This CDR3 reads CATSGDDRGGEQYF. The CDR3 DNA is TGTGCCACCAGCGGAGACGACAGGGGGGGTGAGCAGTACTTC. V usage is TRBV15 and J usage is TRBJ2-7; the match to TRBD1 covers 9 bases. This CDR3 is 14 amino acids long. The germline V gene has CDR1 LNHNV and CDR2 YYDKDF (reference sequence).

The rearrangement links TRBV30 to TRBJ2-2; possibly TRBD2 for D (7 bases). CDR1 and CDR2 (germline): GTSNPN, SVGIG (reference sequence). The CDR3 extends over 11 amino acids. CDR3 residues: CAGGRTGELFF. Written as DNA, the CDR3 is TGTGCGGGGGGGCGAACCGGGGAGCTGTTTTTT.

Here the CDR3 reads CASSMTHRVTDTQYF. The CDR3 bases are TGTGCCAGCAGCATGACTCACAGGGTTACAGATACGCAGTATTTT. The V and J genes are TRBV9 and TRBJ2-3; maybe TRBD1 (6 bases). The germline CDR1 and CDR2 sequences are SGDLS and YYNGEE. Trimming took 4 bases from V and 3 from J, leaving 15 bases between them. The CDR3 contains 15 residues.

In DNA, the CDR3 is TGTGCCAGCAGTTTGGGCAAGGCCTCCTACGAGCAGTACTTC. It encodes CASSLGKASYEQYF. J is TRBJ2-7 and V is TRBV27; D not resolved. In germline, CDR1 is MNHEY, CDR2 SMNVEV (reference sequence). The CDR3 contains 14 residues. The ends were cut back, 3 bases at V and 0 bases at J, with 9 bases in the middle.